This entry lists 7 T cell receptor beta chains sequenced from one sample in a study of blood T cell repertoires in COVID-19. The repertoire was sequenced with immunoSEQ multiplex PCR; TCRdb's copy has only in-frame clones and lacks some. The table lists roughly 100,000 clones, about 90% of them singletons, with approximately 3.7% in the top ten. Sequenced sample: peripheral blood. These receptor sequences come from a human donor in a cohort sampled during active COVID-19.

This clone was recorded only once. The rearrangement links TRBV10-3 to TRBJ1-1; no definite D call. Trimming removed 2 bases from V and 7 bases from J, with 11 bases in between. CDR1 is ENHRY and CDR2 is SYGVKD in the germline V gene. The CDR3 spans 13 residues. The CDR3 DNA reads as TGTGCCATCAGTGAGGGAGGACGGTTTGAAGCTTTCTTT. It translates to CAISEGGRFEAFF.

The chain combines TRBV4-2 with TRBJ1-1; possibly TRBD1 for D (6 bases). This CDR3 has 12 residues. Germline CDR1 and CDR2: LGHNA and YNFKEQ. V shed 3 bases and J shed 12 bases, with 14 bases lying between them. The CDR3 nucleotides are TGTGCCAGCAGCCAGGGGACAATCAGGACTTTCTTT. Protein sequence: CASSQGTIRTFF.

CDR3 sequence (DNA): TGTGCCAGCAGCTTTACACCAAACACCGGGGAGCTGTTTTTT. It codes for CASSFTPNTGELFF. This chain links TRBV7-7 with TRBJ2-2; no reliable D call. The V and J ends lost 3 bases and 2 bases respectively, with 7 bases between them. The CDR3 loop spans 14 amino acids. Germline V gives CDR1 SSHAT, CDR2 FNYEAQ (reference sequence).

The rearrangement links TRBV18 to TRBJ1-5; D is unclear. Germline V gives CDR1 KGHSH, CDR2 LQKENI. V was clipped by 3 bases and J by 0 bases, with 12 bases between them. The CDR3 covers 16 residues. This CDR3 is CASSPQEVYSNQPQHF. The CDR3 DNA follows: TGTGCCAGCTCACCCCAGGAGGTATATAGCAATCAGCCCCAGCATTTT.

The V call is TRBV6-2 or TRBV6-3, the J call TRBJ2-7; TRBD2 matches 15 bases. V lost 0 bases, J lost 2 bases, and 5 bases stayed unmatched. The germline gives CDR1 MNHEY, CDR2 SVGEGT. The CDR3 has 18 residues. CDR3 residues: CASSYSGTSGRITYEQYF. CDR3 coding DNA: TGTGCCAGCAGTTACTCGGGGACTAGCGGGAGGATAACCTACGAGCAGTACTTC.

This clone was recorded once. CDR3 nucleotides: TGTGCCAGCAGCCCTGGGACAGCCCCAGAAAAACTGTTTTTT. This codes for CASSPGTAPEKLFF. This chain links TRBV7-6 with TRBJ1-4; 7 nucleotides line up with TRBD1. The CDR3 is 14 residues long. The V gene end was trimmed by 5 bases and the J gene end by 8 bases; junction bases not matched to a gene: 8. In germline, CDR1 is SGHVS, CDR2 FNYEAQ.

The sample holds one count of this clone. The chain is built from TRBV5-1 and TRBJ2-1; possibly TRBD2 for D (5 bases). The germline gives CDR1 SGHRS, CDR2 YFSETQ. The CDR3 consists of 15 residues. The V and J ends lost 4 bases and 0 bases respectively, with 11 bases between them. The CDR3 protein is CASSEDSSSYNEQFF. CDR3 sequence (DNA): TGCGCCAGCAGCGAGGACTCGAGCTCCTACAATGAGCAGTTCTTC.